The 28 T cell receptor beta chains in this list originate from one sample, sequenced in a study of T cell clonality in common variable immunodeficiency. Study-wide results and limits: Common variable immunodeficiency TCR beta sequences reportedly had fewer deletions and N-nucleotide insertions.

Measured with immunoSEQ multiplex PCR; TCRdb has only the in-frame clones, and not every one. The sample includes about 42,000 clones, none of them occurring once. These TCRs' antigens remain unknown. Sequencing was done on a sample of peripheral blood mononuclear cells. These receptor sequences come from a human donor with common variable immunodeficiency.

As to this clone: Read sequence stops 3 residues before the CDR3 end, and the germline J gene provides the missing end. The chain uses TRBV7-6 and TRBJ1-1; 9 nucleotides agree with TRBD1. Trimming cost V 8 bases and J 1 base; bases outside gene matches: 5. Germline loops: CDR1 SGHVS, CDR2 FNYEAQ. CDR3 length equals 14 residues. CDR3 amino acids: CASSTGGANTEAFF. The sequenced CDR3 bases are TGTGCCAGCTCGACAGGGGGGGCGAACACTGAA. Full variable domain (missing parts from reference TRBV7-6 and TRBJ1-1): GAGVSQSPRYKVTKRGQDVALRCDPISGHVSLYWYRQALGQGPEFLTYFNYEAQQDKSGLPNDRFSAERPEGSISTLTIQRTEQRDSAMYRCASSTGGANTEAFFGQGTRLTVV.

A remark on this clone: An end of the junction differs from the germline gene, which may be a read error. The sequence runs out 3 residues before the end of the CDR3; the remainder is reconstructed from the germline J gene. The chain links TRBV18 to TRBJ2-1, with 9 bases lining up with TRBD1. Germline-derived CDR1 and CDR2 are KGHSH and LQKENI. This CDR3 has 15 amino acids. The CDR3 reads CAGSSTTGQGSEQFF. The sequenced part of the CDR3 DNA is TGTGCCGGCTCATCGACAACGGGACAGGGTAGTGAG.

This clone was picked up many times. The read ends 3 residues early relative to the CDR3; the germline J gene fills the gap. This sequence joins TRBV7-9 and TRBJ1-1; 9 bases agree with TRBD1. CDR1 and CDR2 (germline): SEHNR, FQNEAQ (reference sequence). The CDR3 covers 14 residues. Trimming took 5 bases from V and 3 from J; bases not matched to a gene: 4. Partial CDR3 DNA: TGTGCCAGCAGCCCGGACAGGGGCGACACTGAA. This encodes CASSPDRGDTE. The entire CDR3 reads CASSPDRGDTEAFF.

Note on this clone: Read coverage stops 3 residues before the CDR3 terminus; the germline J gene supplies the remainder. The gene calls are TRBV13 and TRBJ2-1, with 10 bases lining up with TRBD2. Germline V lookup: CDR1 PRHDT, CDR2 FYEKMQ (reference sequence). The CDR3 extends over 13 amino acids. The trim removed 8 bases at V and 7 bases at J, leaving 5 bases unmatched. The CDR3 loop is CASLAGAGNEQFF. The DNA read from the CDR3 is TGTGCCAGCCTAGCGGGGGCAGGGAATGAG.

Worth noting for this clone: The CDR3 end lies 3 residues beyond the end of the read and is filled in from the germline J gene. The chain employs TRBV20-1 and TRBJ1-2; D not certain. CDR1 and CDR2 (germline): DFQATT, SNEGSKA (reference sequence). The length of the CDR3 is 12 residues. The CDR3: CSARVLLEGYTF. CDR3 DNA, as far as it was read: TGCAGTGCTAGAGTGCTCCTAGAAGGC.

The table lists this clone with a few counts. The missing CDR3 end, 3 residues past where the read stops, is filled in from the germline J gene. The V gene is TRBV2, the J gene TRBJ2-7; D is perhaps TRBD1 (6 bases). Germline CDR1 and CDR2: SNHLY and FYNNEI. Deletions cut 6 bases from V and 6 bases from J, with 18 bases between. This CDR3 contains 14 residues. The CDR3 bases that were read are TGTGCCAGCAGCAAGGACAGAGGAGGTGGCGAG. Translating it yields CASSKDRGGGE. The whole CDR3 protein is CASSKDRGGGEQYF.

Concerning this clone itself: The read finishes 3 residues shy of the CDR3 end, and the germline J gene is used to complete it. This chain uses TRBV7-2 with TRBJ2-7, with D possibly matching TRBD1 (5 bases). This CDR3 is 13 amino acids long. V lost 7 bases to trimming and J lost 4 bases, with 14 bases between them. Germline CDR1 is SGHTA and CDR2 is FQGNSA. CDR3 sequence reads: CASTPPGKYEQYF. The covered CDR3 bases are TGTGCCAGCACCCCTCCAGGGAAATACGAG.

The sample holds a few counts of this clone. The read is 3 residues too short to cover the CDR3 end, so that end is filled in from the germline J gene. This chain connects TRBV19 to TRBJ1-5, with 8 bases that match TRBD1. The J segment lost 5 bases and the V segment lost 6 bases, leaving 15 bases of the junction unmatched. From germline, CDR1 is LNHDA and CDR2 SQIVND (reference sequence). The CDR3 has 17 amino acids. Partial CDR3 DNA: TGTGCCAGTAGGGCTGTAGGGACAGGAGGGCTCTATCAGCCC. Amino acids: CASRAVGTGGLYQP. The complete CDR3 reads CASRAVGTGGLYQPQHF.

In this sample, this clone turned up many times. The read ends 3 residues early relative to the CDR3; the germline J gene fills the gap. This chain connects TRBV30 to TRBJ2-6; the match to TRBD1 covers 7 bases. The germline CDR1 and CDR2 sequences are GTSNPN and SVGIG (reference sequence). V shed 2 bases and J 1 base; nucleotides not matched to a gene: 8. There are 17 residues in the CDR3. The DNA read from the CDR3 is TGTGCCTGGAGTAGGAGGACAGGACCGTCTGGGGCCAACGTC. Its translation: CAWSRRTGPSGANV. Given in full, the CDR3 is CAWSRRTGPSGANVLTF.

A few counts support this clone. The CDR3 here is CASSHPGQGVYQPQHF. CDR3 DNA, as far as it was read: TGTGCCAGTAGCCACCCCGGACAGGGAGTTTATCAGCCC. The chain carries TRBV19 and TRBJ1-5; 8 bases fit TRBD1. The CDR3 goes on 3 residues after the read ends, and that part is filled in from the germline J gene. Germline loops: CDR1 LNHDA, CDR2 SQIVND (reference sequence). CDR3 length: 16 amino acids. The V and J ends lost 6 bases and 5 bases, in that order; junction bases with no gene match: 12.

In regard to this clone: The read terminates 3 residues ahead of where the CDR3 ends, so the germline J gene completes it. The V and J genes are TRBV11-2 and TRBJ2-7; 7 positions agree with TRBD2. V lost 1 base and J lost 5; bases outside the gene matches: 2. This CDR3 contains 13 residues. Germline lookup yields CDR1 SGHAT and CDR2 FQNNGV. CDR3 bases read: TGTGCCAGCAGCTTAGGACTAGCTGACGAG. Translated, it gives CASSLGLADE. The whole CDR3 protein is CASSLGLADEQYF.

This clone was detected ten times or more. With the read ending 3 residues before the CDR3 end, the germline J gene is used to fill in that end. The chain employs TRBV18 and TRBJ2-7; 7 positions agree with TRBD1. In germline, CDR1 is KGHSH, CDR2 LQKENI. The junction had 16 bases not matched to a gene; V was cut back by 4 bases and J by 4 bases. This CDR3 region has 17 residues. The CDR3 DNA, read in part, is TGTGCCAGCTCACAACGGGCCCCAGGGACAGCCCCTTACGAG. It encodes CASSQRAPGTAPYE. The whole CDR3 reads CASSQRAPGTAPYEQYF.

Remarks on this clone: Coverage ceases 3 residues before the CDR3 finishes, and the germline J gene fills in the end. Other DNA sequences of this sample code for an identical CDR3. This chain joins TRBV18 and TRBJ2-7; 10 nucleotides align to TRBD2. The J segment lost 5 bases and the V segment lost 2 bases, leaving 6 bases of the junction unmatched. Germline V gene lookup returns CDR1 KGHSH and CDR2 LQKENI. The CDR3 sequence is 15 residues long. This chain's CDR3 is CASSPTPSGSHEQYF. The CDR3 bases that were read are TGTGCCAGCTCACCAACGCCTAGCGGGAGCCACGAG.

This clone has just a few counts. The sequence runs out 3 residues before the end of the CDR3; the remainder is reconstructed from the germline J gene. The chain recombines TRBV19 with TRBJ2-6; 8 nucleotides align to TRBD2. CDR3 length: 17 residues. Germline CDR1 is LNHDA and CDR2 is SQIVND (reference sequence). Trimming removed 7 bases from V and 5 bases from J; junction bases left unmatched: 13. This CDR3 is CASTETSASPRANVLTF. The part of the CDR3 DNA that was read is TGTGCCAGTACCGAGACTAGCGCCAGTCCGAGGGCCAACGTC.

This clone was seen repeatedly, ten times or more. The read stops 3 residues short of the end of the CDR3; the missing end is completed from the germline J gene. This chain connects TRBV18 to TRBJ2-5; D perhaps matches TRBD1 (6 bases). Germline V gene data show CDR1 as KGHSH and CDR2 as LQKENI. The CDR3 loop spans 14 amino acids. The V end lost 4 bases, the J end lost 5 bases, and 14 bases lay between the germline ends. Partial CDR3 DNA: TGTGCCAGCTCACTGGACAGCCCCCTGGAGACC. Its translation: CASSLDSPLET. The complete CDR3 reads CASSLDSPLETQYF.

Ten or more counts support this clone. The CDR3 protein is CASGTRGVEQYF. The sequenced part of the CDR3 DNA is TGTGCCAGTGGGACTAGGGGAGTCGAG. The rearrangement joins TRBV19 to TRBJ2-7, with 8 bases fitting TRBD2. The read falls 3 residues short of the CDR3 end, and the missing part is taken from the germline J gene. The CDR3 spans 12 residues. CDR1 LNHDA and CDR2 SQIVND come from the germline V gene (reference sequence). Unmatched junction bases numbered 6, after V lost 8 bases and J lost 6 bases.

As regards this clone: The CDR3 end lies 3 residues beyond the end of the read and is filled in from the germline J gene. This sequence joins TRBV18 and TRBJ2-6; TRBD1 aligns across 12 bases. The ends lost 6 bases at V and 2 bases at J; junction bases unmatched: 14. CDR3 length: 20 amino acids. The germline V gene has CDR1 KGHSH and CDR2 LQKENI. Incomplete CDR3 DNA: TGTGCCAGCTCCCCAAAAGGGGGACAGGGGGCGCTAACTGGGGCCAACGTC. Residues: CASSPKGGQGALTGANV. The whole CDR3 protein reads CASSPKGGQGALTGANVLTF.

This clone was seen many times. The observed sequence ends 3 residues before the CDR3 terminus, with the missing tail filled in from the germline J gene. The chain carries TRBV18 and TRBJ1-1; 9 nucleotides agree with TRBD1. The J segment lost 5 bases and the V segment lost 4 bases, leaving 5 bases of the junction unmatched. Germline loops: CDR1 KGHSH, CDR2 LQKENI. The CDR3 consists of 14 residues. CDR3 loop: CASSQGQGWTEAFF. The part of the CDR3 DNA that was read is TGTGCCAGCTCACAAGGACAGGGGTGGACTGAA. Full variable domain (remainder filled in from reference TRBV18 and TRBJ1-1): NAGVMQNPRHLVRRRGQEARLRCSPMKGHSHVYWYRQLPEEGLKFMVYLQKENIIDESGMPKERFSAEFPKEGPSILRIQQVVRGDSAAYFCASSQGQGWTEAFFGQGTRLTVV.

This clone was detected many times. The CDR3 protein is CSAREDRDRDYNEQFF. The sequenced part of the CDR3 DNA is TGCAGTGCTAGAGAGGACCGGGACAGGGACTACAATGAG. V gene TRBV20-1 combines with J gene TRBJ2-1; TRBD1 matches 9 bases. The read finishes 3 residues shy of the CDR3 end, and the germline J gene is used to complete it. The CDR3 contains 16 residues. Germline CDR1 reads DFQATT; CDR2 reads SNEGSKA (reference sequence). Trimming cost V 0 bases and J 3 bases; bases outside gene matches: 6.

This clone has more than one count but fewer than ten. The read terminates 3 residues before the CDR3 end, so the remaining end is supplied by the germline J gene. This sequence joins TRBV19 and TRBJ1-6, with TRBD1 identical over 8 bases. With V trimmed by 3 bases and J by 9 bases, 13 bases remained unmatched. In germline, CDR1 is LNHDA, CDR2 SQIVND (reference sequence). This CDR3 has 17 amino acids. The sequenced CDR3 bases are TGTGCCAGTAGTATTACACCGACAGGGGCGGCGAGTTCACCC. It yields the protein CASSITPTGAASSP. The complete CDR3 reads CASSITPTGAASSPLHF. The whole variable domain, remainder taken from reference TRBV19 and TRBJ1-6, is DGGITQSPKYLFRKEGQNVTLSCEQNLNHDAMYWYRQDPGQGLRLIYYSQIVNDFQKGDIAEGYSVSREKKESFPLTVTSAQKNPTAFYLCASSITPTGAASSPLHFGNGTRLTVT.

Comment on this clone: The read gets to within 3 residues of the CDR3 end, and the germline J gene fills in the rest. The chain uses TRBV7-8 and TRBJ2-5; tentatively, D is TRBD1 (7 bases). Germline V gene data show CDR1 as SGHVS and CDR2 as FQNEAQ. The CDR3 length is 14 residues. V shed 1 base and J shed 5 bases, with 11 bases lying between them. Partial CDR3 DNA: TGTGCCAGCAGCTTAGGGACAGGAGGGGAGACC. Protein sequence: CASSLGTGGET. The whole CDR3 region reads CASSLGTGGETQYF.

This clone has a handful of counts. The CDR3 goes on 3 residues after the read ends, and that part is filled in from the germline J gene. The chain combines TRBV20-1 with TRBJ2-5, with 11 bases aligning to TRBD1. V was clipped by 6 bases and J by 5 bases; unmatched bases: 11. The CDR3 is 15 amino acids. The germline gives CDR1 DFQATT, CDR2 SNEGSKA (reference sequence). CDR3 sequence: CSAFTPGQGGETQYF. CDR3 bases read: TGCAGTGCCTTTACCCCGGGACAGGGGGGGGAGACC.

On this clone: Read coverage stops 3 residues before the CDR3 terminus; the germline J gene supplies the remainder. The rearrangement uses TRBV2 and TRBJ2-5, with 7 bases fitting TRBD2. Looked up from germline, CDR1 is SNHLY and CDR2 is FYNNEI. The length of the CDR3 is 14 residues. V was pared by 8 bases and J by 1 base, with 7 bases of the junction left unmatched. The sequenced CDR3 bases are TGTGCCAGCGGTGGGGAGCGGGGCCAAGAGACC. Amino acid sequence: CASGGERGQET. The full CDR3 protein is CASGGERGQETQYF.

This clone occurred many times. The read ends 3 residues shy of where the CDR3 ends; the end is completed using the germline J gene. The V gene is TRBV7-8, the J gene TRBJ2-7; tentative D call: TRBD1 (6 bases). Germline loops: CDR1 SGHVS, CDR2 FQNEAQ. The germline V and J ends were trimmed by 1 base and 3 bases, with 16 bases remaining between them. CDR3 size: 16 residues. The CDR3 region is CASSLGVGQGFYEQYF. The sequenced part of the CDR3 DNA is TGTGCCAGCAGCTTAGGGGTGGGACAAGGTTTCTACGAG. Complete variable domain (other parts from reference TRBV7-8 and TRBJ2-7): GAGVSQSPRYKVAKRGQDVALRCDPISGHVSLFWYQQALGQGPEFLTYFQNEAQLDKSGLPSDRFFAERPEGSVSTLKIQRTQQEDSAVYLCASSLGVGQGFYEQYFGPGTRLTVT.

At least ten counts were recorded for this clone. The DNA ends 3 residues before the CDR3 does, and the rest of the CDR3 is filled in from the germline J gene. V is TRBV19 and J is TRBJ2-3; TRBD2 matches 9 bases. CDR3 length: 15 residues. Germline V gene sequence: CDR1 LNHDA, CDR2 SQIVND (reference sequence). V trimming: 6 bases; J trimming: 2 bases; junction bases outside the gene matches: 6. CDR3 amino acids: CASRKLAGLTDTQYF. The CDR3 DNA, read in part, is TGTGCCAGTAGGAAACTAGCGGGCCTCACAGATACG.

Ten or more counts support this clone. From the germline J gene comes the end of the CDR3, since the read stops 3 residues before it. The chain couples TRBV2 to TRBJ2-1; the D gene is possibly TRBD1 (7 bases). Deletions cut 7 bases from V and 0 bases from J, with 16 bases between. The CDR3 spans 16 residues. Germline CDR1 SNHLY, CDR2 FYNNEI. The covered CDR3 bases are TGTGCCAGCACCCCTCCGGGGGACAGCTCCTACAATGAG. This codes for CASTPPGDSSYNE. The whole CDR3 is CASTPPGDSSYNEQFF.

Points on this clone: Coverage ceases 3 residues before the CDR3 finishes, and the germline J gene fills in the end. The genes are TRBV5-1 and TRBJ2-3, with TRBD1 matching over 10 bases. This CDR3 is built from 16 residues. Per the germline V gene, CDR1 is SGHRS and CDR2 is YFSETQ. J was trimmed by 1 base and V by 3 bases; bases with no gene match: 5. The CDR3 bases that were read are TGCGCCAGCAGCTCGGGACAGGGGAAGGGCACAGATACG. Translating gives CASSSGQGKGTDT. The CDR3 in its entirety is CASSSGQGKGTDTQYF. Based on the CDR3 plus reference TRBV5-1 and TRBJ2-3, the full variable domain is KAGVTQTPRYLIKTRGQQVTLSCSPISGHRSVSWYQQTPGQGLQFLFEYFSETQRNKGNFPGRFSGRQFSNSRSEMNVSTLELGDSALYLCASSSGQGKGTDTQYFGPGTRLTVL.

In regard to this clone: The read halts 3 residues ahead of the CDR3 end, with the missing end drawn from the germline J gene. The rearrangement uses TRBV7-6 and TRBJ1-5; D gene unclear. Per the germline V gene, CDR1 is SGHVS and CDR2 is FNYEAQ. V was cut by 4 bases and J by 1 base, with 14 bases left in between. This CDR3 has 16 residues. The chain's CDR3 is CASSSHSPMSNQPQHF. The sequenced part of the CDR3 DNA is TGTGCCAGCAGCTCCCACAGCCCTATGAGCAATCAGCCC. The full variable domain, its missing parts supplied by reference TRBV7-6 and TRBJ1-5, is GAGVSQSPRYKVTKRGQDVALRCDPISGHVSLYWYRQALGQGPEFLTYFNYEAQQDKSGLPNDRFSAERPEGSISTLTIQRTEQRDSAMYRCASSSHSPMSNQPQHFGDGTRLSIL.